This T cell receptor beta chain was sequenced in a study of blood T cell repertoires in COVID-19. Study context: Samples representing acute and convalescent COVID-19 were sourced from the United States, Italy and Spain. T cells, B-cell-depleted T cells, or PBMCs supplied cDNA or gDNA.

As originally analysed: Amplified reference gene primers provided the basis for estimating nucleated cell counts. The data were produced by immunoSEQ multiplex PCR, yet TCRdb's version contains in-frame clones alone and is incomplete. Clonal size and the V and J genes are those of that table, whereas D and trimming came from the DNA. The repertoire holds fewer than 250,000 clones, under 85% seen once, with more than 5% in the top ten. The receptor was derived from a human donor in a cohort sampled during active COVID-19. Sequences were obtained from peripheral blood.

The CDR3 DNA reads as TGTGCCTGCCTCTCTGGGGCCAACGTCCTGACTTTC. Amino acid sequence: CACLSGANVLTF. The V call is TRBV30, the J call TRBJ2-6; the D is unclear. The CDR3 has 12 amino acids. From germline, CDR1 is GTSNPN and CDR2 SVGIG (reference sequence). V lost 6 bases and J 0 bases, leaving 3 bases between the germline ends.